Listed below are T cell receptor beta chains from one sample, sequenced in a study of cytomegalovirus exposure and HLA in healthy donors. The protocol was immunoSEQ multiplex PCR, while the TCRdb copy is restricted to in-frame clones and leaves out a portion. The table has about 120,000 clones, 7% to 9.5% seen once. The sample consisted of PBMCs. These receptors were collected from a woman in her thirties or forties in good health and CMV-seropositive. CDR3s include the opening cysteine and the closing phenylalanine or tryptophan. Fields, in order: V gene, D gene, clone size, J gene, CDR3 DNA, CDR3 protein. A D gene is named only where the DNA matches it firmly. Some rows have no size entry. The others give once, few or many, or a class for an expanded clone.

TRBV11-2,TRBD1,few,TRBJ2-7,TGTGCCAGCAGCTGGGACCGGGACAGCTCCTACGAGCAGTACTTC,CASSWDRDSSYEQYF
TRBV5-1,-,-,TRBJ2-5,TGCGCCAGCAGCTTGGCGGGGGGCTGGGAGACCCAGTACTTC,CASSLAGGWETQYF
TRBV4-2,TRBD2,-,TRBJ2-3,TGTGCCAGCAGCCAACATACTAGCGGGGGAGCCGTGCAGTATTTT,CASSQHTSGGAVQYF
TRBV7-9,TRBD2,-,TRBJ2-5,TGTGCCAGCAGCCTCATAGGCGCGGGGGGGCCAGGGACCCAGTACTTC,CASSLIGAGGPGTQYF
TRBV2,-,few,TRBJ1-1,TGTGCCAACTCCATGGGGGCCAACACTGAAGCTTTCTTT,CANSMGANTEAFF
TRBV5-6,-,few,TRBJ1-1,TGTGCCAGCAGCTTGTGGGGGGGGAACACTGAAGCTTTCTTT,CASSLWGGNTEAFF
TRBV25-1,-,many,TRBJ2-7,TGTGCCAGCAGTAATACAGATTACGAGCAGTACTTC,CASSNTDYEQYF
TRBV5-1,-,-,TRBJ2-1,TGCGCCAGCAGCTTGGAAGGGGCGAGCTCCTACAATGAGCAGTTCTTC,CASSLEGASSYNEQFF
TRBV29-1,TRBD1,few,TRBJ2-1,TGCAGCGTTGAAGCCCCAGGGACAGGGGGCAATGAGCAGTTCTTC,CSVEAPGTGGNEQFF
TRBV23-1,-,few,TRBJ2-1,TGCGCCAGCAGTCACATCAACGGGCAGTTCTTC,CASSHINGQFF
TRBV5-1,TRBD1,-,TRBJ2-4,TGCGCCAGCAGATGGACAGGGGGCGGAAACATTCAGTACTTC,CASRWTGGGNIQYF
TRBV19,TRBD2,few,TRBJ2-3,TGTGCCAGTAGAAGTAGCGGGGGCGCAGATACGCAGTATTTT,CASRSSGGADTQYF
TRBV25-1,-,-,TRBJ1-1,TGTGCCAGCAGTGATGCCAGGGGAAACACTGAAGCTTTCTTT,CASSDARGNTEAFF
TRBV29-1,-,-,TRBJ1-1,TGCAGCGTTTACGAACGGGGCACTGAAGCTTTCTTT,CSVYERGTEAFF
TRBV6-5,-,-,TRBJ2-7,TGTGCCAGCAGTCGAACAGGGTACGAGCAGTACTTC,CASSRTGYEQYF
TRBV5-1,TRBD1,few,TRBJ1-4,TGCGCCAGCAGGGGACAGGGGAATGAAAAACTGTTTTTT,CASRGQGNEKLFF
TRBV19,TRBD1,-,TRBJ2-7,TGTGCCAGTAGTATCCGGGACAGTTCCTACGAGCAGTACTTC,CASSIRDSSYEQYF
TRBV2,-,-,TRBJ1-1,TGTGCCAGCAGTGAACAGGAAATGAACACTGAAGCTTTCTTT,CASSEQEMNTEAFF
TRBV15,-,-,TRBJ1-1,TGTGCCACCAGCAGAGCCCCTCCTGCAGGCCGCTCTGAAGCTTTCTTT,CATSRAPPAGRSEAFF
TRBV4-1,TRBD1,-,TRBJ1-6,TGCGCCAGCAGCCAAGTTGGGACAGAGAATTCCCCCCTCCACTTT,CASSQVGTENSPLHF